These 26 T cell receptor beta chains originate from one sample sequenced in a study of blood T cell repertoires in COVID-19. Clones were sequenced by immunoSEQ multiplex PCR, and TCRdb holds only the in-frame ones, with some missing. Among approximately 500,000 clones listed, about 91% were seen once. Sample: peripheral blood. The receptors shown here come from a man aged 18-30 years with COVID-19, enrolled during active disease.

This clone appeared a few times. V gene TRBV2 combines with J gene TRBJ1-2; D uncertain. The V end was cut by 1 base, the J end by 1 base, with 10 bases between. CDR1 SNHLY and CDR2 FYNNEI come from the germline V gene. The CDR3 loop spans 15 amino acids. In DNA form, the CDR3 reads TGTGCCAGCAGTGAAGTCAGGAATTTTAACTATGGCTACACCTTC. Protein product: CASSEVRNFNYGYTF.

V gene TRBV18 combines with J gene TRBJ1-6; D not resolved. The CDR3 runs to 13 residues. V lost 6 bases to trimming and J lost 9 bases, with 12 bases between them. The germline V gene encodes CDR1 KGHSH and CDR2 LQKENI. The CDR3 region is CASSPRGSSPLHF. The CDR3 region has the DNA TGTGCCAGCTCGCCGAGAGGGAGTTCACCCCTCCACTTT. The variable domain in full, with the rest retrieved from reference TRBV18 and TRBJ1-6, is NAGVMQNPRHLVRRRGQEARLRCSPMKGHSHVYWYRQLPEEGLKFMVYLQKENIIDESGMPKERFSAEFPKEGPSILRIQQVVRGDSAAYFCASSPRGSSPLHFGNGTRLTVT.

The J gene is TRBJ2-2, the V gene TRBV11-2, with 12 bases that match TRBD2. CDR1 SGHAT and CDR2 FQNNGV come from the germline V gene. V was clipped by 1 base and J by 5 bases; unmatched bases: 5. CDR3 length: 17 amino acids. The DNA for the CDR3 is TGTGCCAGCAGCTTAGGACTAGCGGGAGTCCTGACCGGGGAGCTGTTTTTT. Amino acid sequence: CASSLGLAGVLTGELFF.

The chain employs TRBV19 and TRBJ2-2, with 8 nucleotides matching TRBD2. Germline V lookup: CDR1 LNHDA, CDR2 SQIVND (reference sequence). The CDR3 covers 15 residues. V lost 4 bases to trimming and J lost 6 bases; unmatched junction nucleotides: 7. The CDR3: CASSRAGLEAGELFF. The CDR3 DNA sequence: TGTGCCAGTAGTAGGGCGGGACTAGAAGCCGGGGAGCTGTTTTTT. The full variable domain, its missing parts supplied by reference TRBV19 and TRBJ2-2, is DGGITQSPKYLFRKEGQNVTLSCEQNLNHDAMYWYRQDPGQGLRLIYYSQIVNDFQKGDIAEGYSVSREKKESFPLTVTSAQKNPTAFYLCASSRAGLEAGELFFGEGSRLTVL.

J is TRBJ2-2 and V is TRBV2; D gene ambiguous. Trimming took 4 bases from V and 7 from J, leaving 10 bases between them. The length of the CDR3 is 13 residues. The germline V gene has CDR1 SNHLY and CDR2 FYNNEI. The CDR3 sequence: CASSVSGLGELFF. CDR3 bases: TGTGCCAGCAGTGTATCTGGCCTCGGGGAGCTGTTTTTT.

J is TRBJ2-7 and V is TRBV11-3; D is unclear. Between the trimmed V and J ends, which lost 0 bases and 7 bases, there was a span of 7 bases. Germline CDR1 reads SGHNT; CDR2 reads YENEEA. This CDR3 contains 12 residues. The CDR3 sequence: CASSLESREQYF. CDR3 nucleotide sequence: TGTGCCAGCAGCTTAGAATCTCGGGAGCAGTACTTC.

The chain employs TRBV28 and TRBJ2-3, with 10 positions matching TRBD2. After removal of 6 bases from V and 0 bases from J, the junction contained 6 bases not matched to a gene. The CDR3 runs 16 residues. Germline V CDR1 and CDR2: MDHEN, SYDVKM. The DNA for the CDR3 is TGTGCCAGCAGGCGTTCACTAGCGGGGAGCACAGATACGCAGTATTTT. It translates to CASRRSLAGSTDTQYF. Based on the CDR3 plus reference TRBV28 and TRBJ2-3, the full variable domain is DVKVTQSSRYLVKRTGEKVFLECVQDMDHENMFWYRQDPGLGLRLIYFSYDVKMKEKGDIPEGYSVSREKKERFSLILESASTNQTSMYLCASRRSLAGSTDTQYFGPGTRLTVL.

V usage is TRBV5-6 and J usage is TRBJ2-5, with TRBD1 identical over 9 bases. V trimming: 1 base; J trimming: 5 bases; junction bases outside the gene matches: 6. The germline V gene encodes CDR1 SGHDT and CDR2 YYEEEE. The CDR3 spans 15 residues. As DNA, the CDR3 is TGTGCCAGCAGCTTGTCACAGGGGGCGTGGGAGACCCAGTACTTC. Translating gives CASSLSQGAWETQYF. The variable domain in full, with the rest retrieved from reference TRBV5-6 and TRBJ2-5, is DAGVTQSPTHLIKTRGQQVTLRCSPKSGHDTVSWYQQALGQGPQFIFQYYEEEERQRGNFPDRFSGHQFPNYSSELNVNALLLGDSALYLCASSLSQGAWETQYFGPGTRLLVL.

The rearrangement joins TRBV6-6 to TRBJ2-1; TRBD2 matches at 8 bases. CDR3 size: 15 residues. The germline V gene has CDR1 MNHNY and CDR2 SVGAGI (reference sequence). The junction had 9 bases not matched to a gene; V was cut back by 6 bases and J by 5 bases. This chain's CDR3 is CASSNGLAGDNEQFF. As DNA, the CDR3 is TGTGCCAGCAGCAACGGTCTAGCGGGCGACAATGAGCAGTTCTTC.

The chain employs TRBV4-2 and TRBJ2-7, with TRBD2 matching over 12 bases. The V gene's germline CDR1 is LGHNA and CDR2 YNFKEQ. The CDR3 has 15 amino acids. V dropped 0 bases and J dropped 10; count of bases not matched to a gene: 7. DNA of the CDR3: TGTGCCAGCAGCCAAGAGAGGACTAGCGGGACGCCACAGTACTTC. Its protein product is CASSQERTSGTPQYF.

The sample holds one count of this clone. The chain links TRBV5-1 to TRBJ2-2; 7 bases align to TRBD2. The CDR3 totals 16 residues. J gave up 3 bases and V 0 bases, and 5 bases lay outside the gene matches. Germline values: CDR1 SGHRS, CDR2 YFSETQ. The DNA for the CDR3 is TGCGCCAGCAGCTTGGTAGGGCTAGCGGACACCGGGGAGCTGTTTTTT. Translation gives CASSLVGLADTGELFF. Full variable domain (outside the CDR3, taken from reference TRBV5-1 and TRBJ2-2): KAGVTQTPRYLIKTRGQQVTLSCSPISGHRSVSWYQQTPGQGLQFLFEYFSETQRNKGNFPGRFSGRQFSNSRSEMNVSTLELGDSALYLCASSLVGLADTGELFFGEGSRLTVL.

The chain couples TRBV5-1 to TRBJ2-3, with 7 bases aligning to TRBD2. The CDR3 consists of 15 residues. In germline, CDR1 is SGHRS, CDR2 YFSETQ. The V segment lost 0 bases and the J segment 6 bases; nucleotides outside the gene matches: 7. CDR3 DNA: TGCGCCAGCAGCTTGGTCGGGGGGAGCATGGATACGCAGTATTTT. Residues: CASSLVGGSMDTQYF. Combining the CDR3 with reference TRBV5-1 and TRBJ2-3 gives the whole variable domain KAGVTQTPRYLIKTRGQQVTLSCSPISGHRSVSWYQQTPGQGLQFLFEYFSETQRNKGNFPGRFSGRQFSNSRSEMNVSTLELGDSALYLCASSLVGGSMDTQYFGPGTRLTVL.

The chain has TRBV3-1 (or the pseudogene TRBV3-2) and TRBJ1-1; D may be TRBD1 (6 bases). The CDR3 runs to 15 residues. Germline CDR1 reads LGHDT; CDR2 reads YNNKEL (reference sequence). V was pared by 4 bases and J by 2 bases, with 14 bases between. CDR3 sequence: CASSLQGDGNTEAFF. The CDR3 DNA is TGTGCCAGCAGCCTACAGGGAGACGGAAACACTGAAGCTTTCTTT.

The genes are TRBV6-5 and TRBJ1-3; D uncertain. The V end lost 5 bases, the J end lost 0 bases, and 11 bases lay between the germline ends. The CDR3 covers 15 residues. Looked up from germline, CDR1 is MNHEY and CDR2 is SVGAGI. The CDR3 DNA is TGTGCCAGCAGTACTATAGCGGACTCTGGAAACACCATATATTTT. Translated: CASSTIADSGNTIYF.

The chain employs TRBV27 and TRBJ2-3; the D is unclear. Germline V gene lookup returns CDR1 MNHEY and CDR2 SMNVEV (reference sequence). This CDR3 is 16 amino acids long. The ends were cut back, 0 bases at V and 1 base at J, with 11 bases in the middle. The CDR3 is CASSLSTRLRTDTQYF. As DNA, the CDR3 is TGTGCCAGCAGTTTATCGACCAGACTTCGCACAGATACGCAGTATTTT.

The chain carries TRBV24-1 and TRBJ2-5; the D gene is possibly TRBD2 (6 bases). Germline CDR1 KGHDR, CDR2 SFDVKD. This CDR3 contains 15 residues. With 2 bases removed from V and 1 base from J, the gap between germline ends came to 10 bases. CDR3 residues: CATSDWGDRQETQYF. The CDR3 nucleotides are TGTGCCACCAGTGATTGGGGGGACCGCCAAGAGACCCAGTACTTC.

The count of this clone is one. This sequence joins TRBV29-1 and TRBJ2-3; 14 bases align to TRBD2. The ends lost 6 bases at V and 2 bases at J; junction bases unmatched: 13. In germline, CDR1 is SQVTM, CDR2 ANQGSEA. The CDR3 spans 18 residues. Written as DNA, the CDR3 is TGCAGCGTACCGGGGACTAGCGGGAGCAGACCCCACACAGATACGCAGTATTTT. It specifies CSVPGTSGSRPHTDTQYF.

V gene TRBV9 combines with J gene TRBJ2-1, with TRBD2 matching 7 bases. The CDR3 is made up of 16 amino acids. In germline, CDR1 is SGDLS, CDR2 YYNGEE. V shed 1 base, J shed 2 bases, and the junction held 6 bases outside the gene matches. CDR3 residues: CASSVTSAYTYNEQFF. CDR3 coding DNA: TGTGCCAGCAGCGTAACTAGCGCTTATACCTACAATGAGCAGTTCTTC.

A word on this clone: In the same sample, other DNA sequences code for this CDR3. This sequence joins TRBV11-3 and TRBJ1-1; 11 bases align to TRBD1. After removal of 5 bases from V and 5 bases from J, the junction contained 4 bases not matched to a gene. There are 14 residues in the CDR3. Per germline, CDR1 SGHNT and CDR2 YENEEA. DNA for the CDR3: TGTGCCAGCAGCCGGGGACAGGGGGGTACTGAAGCTTTCTTT. This translates into CASSRGQGGTEAFF.

V gene TRBV4-1 combines with J gene TRBJ2-1; 8 bases match TRBD2. V lost 6 bases to trimming and J lost 9 bases; unmatched junction nucleotides: 19. The CDR3 runs 17 residues. In germline, CDR1 is MGHRA, CDR2 YSYEKL. The CDR3 DNA sequence: TGCGCCAGCAGTCAAACCCATTCGGGACTAGTTCCGACTGAGCAGTTCTTC. Its protein product is CASSQTHSGLVPTEQFF.

This sequence joins TRBV5-1 and TRBJ2-7; D possibly corresponds to TRBD1 (7 bases). Germline loops: CDR1 SGHRS, CDR2 YFSETQ. Trimming took off 5 bases at V and 0 bases at J, with 15 bases between the two ends. The CDR3 is 15 residues long. The CDR3 DNA reads as TGCGCCAGCAGGAAAAGACAGGGACTCTCCTACGAGCAGTACTTC. Protein product: CASRKRQGLSYEQYF. The entire variable domain, with the rest obtained from reference TRBV5-1 and TRBJ2-7, is as follows: KAGVTQTPRYLIKTRGQQVTLSCSPISGHRSVSWYQQTPGQGLQFLFEYFSETQRNKGNFPGRFSGRQFSNSRSEMNVSTLELGDSALYLCASRKRQGLSYEQYFGPGTRLTVT.

In regard to this clone: At the DNA level, this CDR3 is encoded by other sequences in the same sample as well. The chain links TRBV3-1 (or the pseudogene TRBV3-2) to TRBJ2-7; possibly TRBD2 for D (5 bases). The V and J ends lost 4 bases and 1 base respectively, with 5 bases between them. The CDR3 is 12 amino acids. Per the germline V gene, CDR1 is LGHDT and CDR2 is YNNKEL (reference sequence). CDR3 loop: CASSRTSYEQYF. CDR3 nucleotide sequence: TGTGCCAGCAGCCGGACTTCCTACGAGCAGTACTTC.

The rearrangement links TRBV5-1 to TRBJ2-5, with D perhaps matching TRBD1 (5 bases). The CDR3 consists of 16 residues. V lost 0 bases to trimming and J lost 1 base, with 13 bases between them. In germline, CDR1 is SGHRS, CDR2 YFSETQ. DNA of the CDR3: TGCGCCAGCAGCTTGGCCCAGGGAACGGGCCAAGAGACCCAGTACTTC. Translation: CASSLAQGTGQETQYF.

The chain combines TRBV7-9 with TRBJ2-1; D might be TRBD1 (6 bases). V was cut by 2 bases and J by 4 bases, with 12 bases left in between. The CDR3 loop spans 15 amino acids. Germline V gene data show CDR1 as SEHNR and CDR2 as FQNEAQ (reference sequence). CDR3 coding DNA: TGTGCCAGCAGCTTAATGGACAGAAAGTACAATGAGCAGTTCTTC. Its protein is CASSLMDRKYNEQFF.

The J gene is TRBJ1-2, the V gene TRBV30, with TRBD1 matching 7 bases. The CDR3 sequence is 15 residues long. From germline, CDR1 is GTSNPN and CDR2 SVGIG (reference sequence). V gave up 3 bases and J gave up 4 bases; unmatched junction bases: 11. CDR3 in amino acids: CAWSADRPRSYGYTF. DNA for the CDR3: TGTGCCTGGAGCGCGGACAGGCCGCGGAGCTATGGCTACACCTTC.

This clone showed up just once. V is TRBV3-1 (or the pseudogene TRBV3-2) and J is TRBJ2-5; TRBD2 matches at 16 bases. V trimming: 1 base; J trimming: 2 bases; junction bases outside the gene matches: 4. The CDR3 contains 18 residues. The germline V gene encodes CDR1 LGHDT and CDR2 YNNKEL (reference sequence). CDR3 in DNA: TGTGCCAGCAGCCAAGGGGGACTAGCGGGAGGGTTTCAAGAGACCCAGTACTTC. As protein: CASSQGGLAGGFQETQYF.